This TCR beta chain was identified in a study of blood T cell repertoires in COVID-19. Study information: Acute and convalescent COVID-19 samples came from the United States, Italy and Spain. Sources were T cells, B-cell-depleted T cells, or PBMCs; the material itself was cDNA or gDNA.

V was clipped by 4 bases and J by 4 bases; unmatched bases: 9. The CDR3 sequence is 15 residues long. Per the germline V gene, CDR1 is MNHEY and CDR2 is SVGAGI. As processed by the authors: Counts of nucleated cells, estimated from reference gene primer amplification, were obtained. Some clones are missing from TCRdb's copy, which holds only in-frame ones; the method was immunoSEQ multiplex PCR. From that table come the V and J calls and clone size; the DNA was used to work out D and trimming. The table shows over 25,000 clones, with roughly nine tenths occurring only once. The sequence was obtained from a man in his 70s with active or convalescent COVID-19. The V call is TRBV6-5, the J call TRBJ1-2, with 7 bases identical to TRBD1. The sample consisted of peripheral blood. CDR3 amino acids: CASSFRQGSTYGYTF. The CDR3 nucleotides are TGTGCCAGCAGTTTTCGACAGGGATCTACCTATGGCTACACCTTC.